The sample holds a few counts of the clone carrying this T cell receptor beta chain. The data derive from a study of shared clonotypes between healthy human individuals. CDR1 is SQVTM, CDR2 ANQGSEA, per germline. This CDR3 is built from 13 residues. V was pared by 5 bases and J by 0 bases, with 10 bases between. Method: immunoSEQ multiplex PCR; TCRdb's copy keeps in-frame clones and lacks some. This table has roughly 680,000 clones, roughly 72% appearing once. This sequence joins TRBV29-1 and TRBJ1-2, with TRBD1 as a possible D gene (5 bases). Sequencing was done on a sample of memory CD4+ T cells sorted from blood. This sample's subset: CD45RA-negative fraction. The TCR sequence derives from a woman between 25 and 40 years old in good health. CDR3 sequence reads: CSVSRQPNYGYTF. The CDR3 DNA sequence: TGCAGCGTTAGTCGACAGCCTAACTATGGCTACACCTTC. The variable domain in full, completed from reference TRBV29-1 and TRBJ1-2, reads SAVISQKPSRDICQRGTSLTIQCQVDSQVTMMFWYRQQPGQSLTLIATANQGSEATYESGFVIDKFPISRPNLTFSTLTVSNMSPEDSSIYLCSVSRQPNYGYTFGSGTRLTVV.